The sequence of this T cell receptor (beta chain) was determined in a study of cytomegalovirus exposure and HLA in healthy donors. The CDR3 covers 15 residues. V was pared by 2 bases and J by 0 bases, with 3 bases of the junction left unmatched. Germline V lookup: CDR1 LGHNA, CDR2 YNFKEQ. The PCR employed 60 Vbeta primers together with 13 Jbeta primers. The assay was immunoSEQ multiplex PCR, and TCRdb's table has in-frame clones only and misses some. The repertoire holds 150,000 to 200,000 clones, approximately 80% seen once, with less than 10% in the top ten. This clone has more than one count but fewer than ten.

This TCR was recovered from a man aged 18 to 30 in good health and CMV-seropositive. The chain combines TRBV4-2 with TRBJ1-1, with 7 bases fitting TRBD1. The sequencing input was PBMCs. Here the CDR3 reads CASSQPGQLNTEAFF. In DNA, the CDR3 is TGTGCCAGCAGCCAACCGGGACAGCTGAACACTGAAGCTTTCTTT.